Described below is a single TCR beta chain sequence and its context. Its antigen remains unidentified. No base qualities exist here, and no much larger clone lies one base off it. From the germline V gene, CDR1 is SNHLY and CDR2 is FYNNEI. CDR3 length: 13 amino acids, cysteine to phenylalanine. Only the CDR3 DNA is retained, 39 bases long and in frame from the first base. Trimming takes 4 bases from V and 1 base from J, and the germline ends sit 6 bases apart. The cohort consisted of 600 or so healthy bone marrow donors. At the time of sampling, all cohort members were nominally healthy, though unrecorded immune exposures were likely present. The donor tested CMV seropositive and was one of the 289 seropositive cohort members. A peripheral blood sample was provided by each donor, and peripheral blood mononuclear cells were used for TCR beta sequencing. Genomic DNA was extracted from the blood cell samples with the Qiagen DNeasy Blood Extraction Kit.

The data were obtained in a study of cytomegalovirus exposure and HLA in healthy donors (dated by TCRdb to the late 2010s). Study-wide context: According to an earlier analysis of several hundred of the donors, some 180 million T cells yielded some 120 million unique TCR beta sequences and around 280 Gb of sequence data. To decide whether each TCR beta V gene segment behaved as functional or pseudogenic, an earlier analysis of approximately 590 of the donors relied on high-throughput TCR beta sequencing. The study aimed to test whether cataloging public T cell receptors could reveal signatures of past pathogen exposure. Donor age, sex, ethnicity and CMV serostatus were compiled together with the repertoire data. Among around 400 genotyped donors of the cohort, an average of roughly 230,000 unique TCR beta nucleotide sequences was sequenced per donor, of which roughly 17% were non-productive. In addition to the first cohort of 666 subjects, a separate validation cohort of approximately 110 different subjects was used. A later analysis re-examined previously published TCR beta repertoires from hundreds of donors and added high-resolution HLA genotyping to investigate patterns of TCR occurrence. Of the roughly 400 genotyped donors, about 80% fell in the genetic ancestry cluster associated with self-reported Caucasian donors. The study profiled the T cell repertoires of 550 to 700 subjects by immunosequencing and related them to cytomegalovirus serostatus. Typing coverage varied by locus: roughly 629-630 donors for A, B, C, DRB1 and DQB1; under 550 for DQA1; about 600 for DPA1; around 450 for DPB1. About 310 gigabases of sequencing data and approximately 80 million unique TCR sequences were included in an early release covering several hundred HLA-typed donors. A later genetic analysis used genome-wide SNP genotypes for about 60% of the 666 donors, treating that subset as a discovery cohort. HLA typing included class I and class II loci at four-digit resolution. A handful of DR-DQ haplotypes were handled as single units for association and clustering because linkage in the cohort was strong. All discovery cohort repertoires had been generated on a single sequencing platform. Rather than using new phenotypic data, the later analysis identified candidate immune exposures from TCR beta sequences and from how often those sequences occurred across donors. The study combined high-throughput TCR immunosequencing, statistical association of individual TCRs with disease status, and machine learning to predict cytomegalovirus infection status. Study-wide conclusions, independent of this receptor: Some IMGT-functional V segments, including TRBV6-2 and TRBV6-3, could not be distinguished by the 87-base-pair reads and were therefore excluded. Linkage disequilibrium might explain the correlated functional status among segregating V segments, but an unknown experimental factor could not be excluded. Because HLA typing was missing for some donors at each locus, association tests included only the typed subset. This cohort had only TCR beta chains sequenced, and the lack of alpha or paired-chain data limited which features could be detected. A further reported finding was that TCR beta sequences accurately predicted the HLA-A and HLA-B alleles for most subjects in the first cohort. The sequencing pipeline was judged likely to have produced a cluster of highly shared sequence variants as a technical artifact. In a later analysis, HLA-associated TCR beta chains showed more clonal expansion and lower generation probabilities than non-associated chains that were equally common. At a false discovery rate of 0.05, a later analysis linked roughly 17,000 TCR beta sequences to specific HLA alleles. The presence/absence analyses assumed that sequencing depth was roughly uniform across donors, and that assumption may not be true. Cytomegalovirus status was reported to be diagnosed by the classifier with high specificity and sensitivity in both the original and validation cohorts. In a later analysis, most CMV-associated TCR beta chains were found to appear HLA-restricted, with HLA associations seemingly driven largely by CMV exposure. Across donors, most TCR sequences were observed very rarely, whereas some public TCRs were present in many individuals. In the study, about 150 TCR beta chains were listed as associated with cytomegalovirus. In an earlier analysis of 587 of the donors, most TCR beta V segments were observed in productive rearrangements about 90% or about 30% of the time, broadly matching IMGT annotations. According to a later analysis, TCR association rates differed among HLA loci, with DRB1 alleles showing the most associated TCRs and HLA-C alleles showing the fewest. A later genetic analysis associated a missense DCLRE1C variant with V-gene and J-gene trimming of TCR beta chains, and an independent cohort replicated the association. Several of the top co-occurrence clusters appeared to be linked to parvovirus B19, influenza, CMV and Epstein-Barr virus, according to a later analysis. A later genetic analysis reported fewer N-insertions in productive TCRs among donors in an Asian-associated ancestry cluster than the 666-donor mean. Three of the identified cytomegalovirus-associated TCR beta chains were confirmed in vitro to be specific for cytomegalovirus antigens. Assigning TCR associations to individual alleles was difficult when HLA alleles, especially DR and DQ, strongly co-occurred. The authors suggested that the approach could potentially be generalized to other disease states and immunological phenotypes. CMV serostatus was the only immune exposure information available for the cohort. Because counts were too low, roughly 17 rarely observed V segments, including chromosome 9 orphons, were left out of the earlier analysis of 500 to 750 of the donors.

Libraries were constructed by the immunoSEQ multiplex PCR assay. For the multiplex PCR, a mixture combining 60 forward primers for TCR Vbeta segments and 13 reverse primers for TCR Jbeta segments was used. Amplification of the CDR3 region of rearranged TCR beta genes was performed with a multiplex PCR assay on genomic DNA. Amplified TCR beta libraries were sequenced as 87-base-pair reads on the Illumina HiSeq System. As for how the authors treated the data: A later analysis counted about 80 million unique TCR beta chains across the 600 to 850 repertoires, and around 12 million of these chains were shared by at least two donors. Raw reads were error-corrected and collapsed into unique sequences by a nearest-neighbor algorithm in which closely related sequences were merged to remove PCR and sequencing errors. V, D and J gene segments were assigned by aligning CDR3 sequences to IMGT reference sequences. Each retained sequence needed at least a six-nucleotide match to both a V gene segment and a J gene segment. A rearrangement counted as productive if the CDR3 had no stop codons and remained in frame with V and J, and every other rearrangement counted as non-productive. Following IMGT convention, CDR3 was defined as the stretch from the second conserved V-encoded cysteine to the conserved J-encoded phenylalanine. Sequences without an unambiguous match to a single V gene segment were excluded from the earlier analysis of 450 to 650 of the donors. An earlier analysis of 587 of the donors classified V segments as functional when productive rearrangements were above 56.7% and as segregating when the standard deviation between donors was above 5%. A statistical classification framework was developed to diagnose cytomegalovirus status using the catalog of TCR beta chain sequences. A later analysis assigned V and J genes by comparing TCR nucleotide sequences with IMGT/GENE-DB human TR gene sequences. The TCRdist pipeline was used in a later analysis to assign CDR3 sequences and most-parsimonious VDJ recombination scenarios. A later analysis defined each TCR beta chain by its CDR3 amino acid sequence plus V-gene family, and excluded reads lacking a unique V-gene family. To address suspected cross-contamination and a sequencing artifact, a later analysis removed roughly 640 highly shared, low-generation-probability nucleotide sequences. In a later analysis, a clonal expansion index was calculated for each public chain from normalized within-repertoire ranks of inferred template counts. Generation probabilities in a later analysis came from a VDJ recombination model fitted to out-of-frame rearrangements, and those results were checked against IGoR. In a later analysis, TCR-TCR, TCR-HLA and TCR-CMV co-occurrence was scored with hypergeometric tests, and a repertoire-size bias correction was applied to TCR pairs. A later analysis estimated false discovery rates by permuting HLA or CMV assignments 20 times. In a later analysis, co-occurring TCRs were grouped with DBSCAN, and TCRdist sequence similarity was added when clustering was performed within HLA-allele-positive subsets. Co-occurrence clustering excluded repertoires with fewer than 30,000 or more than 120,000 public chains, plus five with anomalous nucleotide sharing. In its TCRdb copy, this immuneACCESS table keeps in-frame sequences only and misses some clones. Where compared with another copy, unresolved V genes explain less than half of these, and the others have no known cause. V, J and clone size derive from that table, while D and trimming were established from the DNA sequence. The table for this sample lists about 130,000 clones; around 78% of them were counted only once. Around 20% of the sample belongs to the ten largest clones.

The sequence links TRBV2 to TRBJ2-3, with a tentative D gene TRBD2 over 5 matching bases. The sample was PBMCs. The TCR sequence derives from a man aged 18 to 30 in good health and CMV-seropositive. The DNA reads TGTGCCAGCAGTGTGAGGGGCACAGATACGCAGTATTTT. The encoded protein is CASSVRGTDTQYF.